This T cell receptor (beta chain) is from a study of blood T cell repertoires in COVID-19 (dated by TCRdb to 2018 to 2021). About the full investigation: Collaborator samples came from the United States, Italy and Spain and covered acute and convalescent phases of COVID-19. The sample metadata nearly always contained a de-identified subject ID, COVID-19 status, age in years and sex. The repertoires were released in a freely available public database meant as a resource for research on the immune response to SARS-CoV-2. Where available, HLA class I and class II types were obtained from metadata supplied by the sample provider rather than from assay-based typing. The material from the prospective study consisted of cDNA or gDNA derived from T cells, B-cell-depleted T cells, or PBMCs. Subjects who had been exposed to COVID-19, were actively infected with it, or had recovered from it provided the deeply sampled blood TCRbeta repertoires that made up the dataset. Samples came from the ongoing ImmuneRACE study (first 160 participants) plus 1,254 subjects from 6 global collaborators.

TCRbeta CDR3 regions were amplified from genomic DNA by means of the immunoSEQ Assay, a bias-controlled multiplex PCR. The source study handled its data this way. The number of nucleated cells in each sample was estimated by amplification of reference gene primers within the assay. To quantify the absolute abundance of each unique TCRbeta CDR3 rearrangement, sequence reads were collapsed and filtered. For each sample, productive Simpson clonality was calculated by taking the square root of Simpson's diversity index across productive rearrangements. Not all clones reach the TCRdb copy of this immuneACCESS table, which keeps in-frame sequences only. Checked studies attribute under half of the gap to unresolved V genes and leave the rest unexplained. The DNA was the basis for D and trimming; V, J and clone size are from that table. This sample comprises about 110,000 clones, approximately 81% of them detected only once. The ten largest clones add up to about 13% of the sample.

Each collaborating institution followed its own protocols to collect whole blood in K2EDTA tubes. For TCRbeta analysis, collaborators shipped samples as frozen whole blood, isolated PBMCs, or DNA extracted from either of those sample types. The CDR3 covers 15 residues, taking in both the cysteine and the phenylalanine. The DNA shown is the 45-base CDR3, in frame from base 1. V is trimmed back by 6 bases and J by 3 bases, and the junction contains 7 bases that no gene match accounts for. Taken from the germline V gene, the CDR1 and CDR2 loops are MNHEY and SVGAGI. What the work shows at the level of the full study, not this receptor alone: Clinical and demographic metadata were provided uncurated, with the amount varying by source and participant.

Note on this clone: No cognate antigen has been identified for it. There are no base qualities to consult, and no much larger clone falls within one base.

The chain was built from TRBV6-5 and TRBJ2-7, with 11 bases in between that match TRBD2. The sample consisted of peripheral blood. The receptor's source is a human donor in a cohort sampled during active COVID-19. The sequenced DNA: TGTGCCAGCAGGTTCCTAGCGGGGGGACACTACGAGCAGTACTTC. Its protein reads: CASRFLAGGHYEQYF.